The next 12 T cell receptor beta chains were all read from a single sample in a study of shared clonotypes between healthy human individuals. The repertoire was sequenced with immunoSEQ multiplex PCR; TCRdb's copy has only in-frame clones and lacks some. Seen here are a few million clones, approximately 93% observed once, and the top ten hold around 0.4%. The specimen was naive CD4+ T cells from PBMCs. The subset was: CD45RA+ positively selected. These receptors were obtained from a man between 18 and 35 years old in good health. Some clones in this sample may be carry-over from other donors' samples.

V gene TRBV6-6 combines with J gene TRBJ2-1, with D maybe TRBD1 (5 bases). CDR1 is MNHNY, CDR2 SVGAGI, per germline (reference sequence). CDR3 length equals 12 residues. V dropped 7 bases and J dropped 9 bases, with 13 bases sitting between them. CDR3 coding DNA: TGTGCCAGCACTCTCGAAAGGGGTGAGCAGTTCTTC. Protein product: CASTLERGEQFF.

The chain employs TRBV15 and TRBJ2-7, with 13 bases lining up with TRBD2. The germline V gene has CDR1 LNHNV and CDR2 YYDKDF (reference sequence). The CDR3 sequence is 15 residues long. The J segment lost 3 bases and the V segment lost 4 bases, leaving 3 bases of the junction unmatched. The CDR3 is CATSKRTSGSYEQYF. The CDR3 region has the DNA TGTGCCACCAGCAAAAGGACTAGCGGGAGCTACGAGCAGTACTTC.

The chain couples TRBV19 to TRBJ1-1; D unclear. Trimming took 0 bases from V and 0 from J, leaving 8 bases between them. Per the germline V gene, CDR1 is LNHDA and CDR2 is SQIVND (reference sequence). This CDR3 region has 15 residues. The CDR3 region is CASSIDRVLNTEAFF. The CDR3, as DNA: TGTGCCAGTAGTATAGATCGAGTTCTGAACACTGAAGCTTTCTTT.

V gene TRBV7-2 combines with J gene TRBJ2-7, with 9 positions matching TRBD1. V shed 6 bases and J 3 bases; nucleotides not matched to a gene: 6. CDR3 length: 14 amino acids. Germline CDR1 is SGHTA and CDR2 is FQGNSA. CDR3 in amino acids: CASRQTGQGYEQYF. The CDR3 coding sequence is TGTGCCAGCAGGCAAACGGGACAGGGCTACGAGCAGTACTTC.

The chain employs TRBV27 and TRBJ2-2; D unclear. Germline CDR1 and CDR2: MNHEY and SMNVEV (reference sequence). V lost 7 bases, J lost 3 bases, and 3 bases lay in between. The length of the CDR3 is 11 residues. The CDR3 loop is CASTDTGELFF. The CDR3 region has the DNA TGTGCCAGCACCGACACCGGGGAGCTGTTTTTT.

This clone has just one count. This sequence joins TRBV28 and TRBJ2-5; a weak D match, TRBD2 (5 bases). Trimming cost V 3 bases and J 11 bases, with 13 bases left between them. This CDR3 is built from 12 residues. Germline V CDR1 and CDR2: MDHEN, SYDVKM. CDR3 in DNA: TGTGCCAGCAGTTTTCCTAGCTCGGCTCAGTACTTC. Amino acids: CASSFPSSAQYF.

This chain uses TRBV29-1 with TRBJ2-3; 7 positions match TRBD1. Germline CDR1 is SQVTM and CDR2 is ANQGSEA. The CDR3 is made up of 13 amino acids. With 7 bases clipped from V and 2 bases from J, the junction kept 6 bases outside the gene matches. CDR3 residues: CSGGQRYTDTQYF. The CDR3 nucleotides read TGCAGCGGGGGACAGAGATACACAGATACGCAGTATTTT.

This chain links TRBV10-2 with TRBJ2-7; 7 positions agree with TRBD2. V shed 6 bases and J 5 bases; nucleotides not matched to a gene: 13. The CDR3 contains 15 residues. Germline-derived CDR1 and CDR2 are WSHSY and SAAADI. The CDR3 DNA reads TGCGCCAGCAGGCCCGGAGTAGCGGGTAGGAACGAGCAGTACTTC. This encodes CASRPGVAGRNEQYF.

CDR3 sequence reads: CASSPPGTSPFTGELFF. The CDR3 DNA reads TGTGCCAGCAGCCCCCCCGGGACTAGCCCTTTCACCGGGGAGCTGTTTTTT. The chain combines TRBV5-4 with TRBJ2-2; 9 nucleotides line up with TRBD2. This CDR3 has 17 residues. V gave up 4 bases and J gave up 4 bases; unmatched junction bases: 11. Germline CDR1 reads SGHNT; CDR2 reads YYREEE (reference sequence).

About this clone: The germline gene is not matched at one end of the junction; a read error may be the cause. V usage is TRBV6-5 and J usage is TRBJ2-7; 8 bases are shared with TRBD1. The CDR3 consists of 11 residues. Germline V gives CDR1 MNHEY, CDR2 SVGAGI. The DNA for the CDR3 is TGTGCCAGCAGAGATGGACAGGGAGAGGACTTC. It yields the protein CASRDGQGEDF.

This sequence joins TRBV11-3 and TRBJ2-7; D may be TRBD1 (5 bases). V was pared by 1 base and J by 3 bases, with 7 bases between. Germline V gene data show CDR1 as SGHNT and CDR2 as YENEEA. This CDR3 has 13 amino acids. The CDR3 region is CASSLGQNYEQYF. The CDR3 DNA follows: TGTGCCAGCAGCTTAGGACAGAACTACGAGCAGTACTTC.

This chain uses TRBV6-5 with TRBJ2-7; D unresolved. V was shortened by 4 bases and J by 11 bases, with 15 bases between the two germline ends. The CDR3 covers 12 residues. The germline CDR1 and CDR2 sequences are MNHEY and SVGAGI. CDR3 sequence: CASSSRELAEYF. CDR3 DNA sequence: TGTGCCAGCAGTTCACGAGAGCTGGCTGAGTACTTC.